This T cell receptor beta chain was documented in a study of control samples from healthy donors and cancer patients. The V segment lost 2 bases and the J segment 3 bases; nucleotides outside the gene matches: 19. The germline CDR1 and CDR2 sequences are GTSNPN and SVGIG (reference sequence). The CDR3 totals 20 residues. TCRdb keeps only in-frame clones here, not all; method: immunoSEQ multiplex PCR. The sample comprises about 110,000 clones, roughly four fifths of which are singletons, and about 5.9% rests with the top ten. This clone was detected only once. The chain employs TRBV30 and TRBJ1-5, with 10 bases lining up with TRBD1. Material: blood. This receptor was taken from a man aged 18 to 29 in good health. Written as DNA, the CDR3 is TGTGCCTGGAGTTACTATCGTGGGACAGGGGAGATTGTAAACAATCAGCCCCAGCATTTT. Translated: CAWSYYRGTGEIVNNQPQHF.